The 10 T cell receptor beta chains below all came from one sample that was sequenced in a study of T cell clonality in common variable immunodeficiency. Profiled with immunoSEQ multiplex PCR; TCRdb holds only in-frame clones, not every one. Sampling found about 35,000 clones, none seen once. Sequencing used peripheral blood mononuclear cells. These TCRs come from a person between 18 and 75 years old in good health.

This clone was seen at least ten times. The read is 3 residues too short to cover the CDR3 end, so that end is filled in from the germline J gene. This chain links TRBV20-1 with TRBJ2-3; D gene uncertain. V lost 5 bases and J 0 bases, leaving 12 bases between the germline ends. There are 14 residues in the CDR3. CDR1 DFQATT and CDR2 SNEGSKA come from the germline V gene (reference sequence). The sequenced CDR3 bases are TGCAGTGCTGTCTACGCCTCTAGCACAGATACG. Translation: CSAVYASSTDT. The whole CDR3 sequence reads CSAVYASSTDTQYF.

At least ten counts were recorded for this clone. The read comes to an end 3 residues before the CDR3 does, leaving the germline J gene to fill in the end. This rearrangement joins TRBV6-2 or TRBV6-3 to TRBJ1-5, with D unresolved. Germline CDR1 MNHEY, CDR2 SVGEGT. Trimming left V 5 bases short and J 3 bases short, with 17 bases between. CDR3 length equals 16 residues. CDR3 sequence reads: CASSILQQENNQPQHF. Partial CDR3 DNA: TGTGCCAGCAGTATCCTTCAGCAGGAGAACAATCAGCCC.

This clone occurred many times. The missing CDR3 end, 3 residues past where the read stops, is filled in from the germline J gene. The V call is TRBV29-1, the J call TRBJ1-1; D is uncertain. Trimming shortened V by 7 bases and J by 1 base, and 7 bases separated the two germline ends. Germline assignment: CDR1 SQVTM and CDR2 ANQGSEA. This CDR3 spans 11 amino acids. CDR3 sequence reads: CSAGKNTEAFF. The DNA read from the CDR3 is TGCAGCGCGGGGAAGAACACTGAA. The variable domain in full, completed from reference TRBV29-1 and TRBJ1-1, reads SAVISQKPSRDICQRGTSLTIQCQVDSQVTMMFWYRQQPGQSLTLIATANQGSEATYESGFVIDKFPISRPNLTFSTLTVSNMSPEDSSIYLCSAGKNTEAFFGQGTRLTVV.

About this clone itself: Coverage ceases 3 residues before the CDR3 finishes, and the germline J gene fills in the end. The sample has other DNA sequences that encode this CDR3 too. This rearrangement joins TRBV5-1 to TRBJ1-1, with TRBD1 as a possible D gene (6 bases). The CDR3 is 18 amino acids. Germline V gives CDR1 SGHRS, CDR2 YFSETQ. V was shortened by 3 bases and J by 0 bases, with 21 bases between the two germline ends. CDR3 bases read: TGCGCCAGCAGCTCGATGGGGCTGGACAGACACATGAACACTGAA. The encoded protein is CASSSMGLDRHMNTE. The whole CDR3 protein is CASSSMGLDRHMNTEAFF.

This clone was counted ten times or more. The CDR3 end lies 3 residues beyond the end of the read and is filled in from the germline J gene. The chain recombines TRBV20-1 with TRBJ2-2, with D perhaps TRBD2 (7 bases). Germline V gene sequence: CDR1 DFQATT, CDR2 SNEGSKA (reference sequence). The V gene lost 6 bases and the J gene lost 7 bases, with 21 bases spanning the gap. This CDR3 spans 15 amino acids. The sequenced part of the CDR3 DNA is TGCAGTGCCAAACCTACAGGGAGGGATGGCGGGGAG. Translated, it gives CSAKPTGRDGGE. The CDR3 in full is CSAKPTGRDGGELFF.

This clone was recorded many times. The read finishes 3 residues shy of the CDR3 end, and the germline J gene is used to complete it. This chain uses TRBV30 with TRBJ2-2; D is unclear. The CDR3 runs to 16 residues. Germline V gene sequence: CDR1 GTSNPN, CDR2 SVGIG (reference sequence). V lost 0 bases, J lost 3 bases, and 14 bases lay in between. CDR3 sequence: CAWSVEETPYTGELFF. The CDR3 bases that were read are TGTGCCTGGAGTGTAGAGGAGACACCCTACACCGGGGAG.

Ten or more counts support this clone. The read gets to within 3 residues of the CDR3 end, and the germline J gene fills in the rest. The V call is TRBV20-1, the J call TRBJ2-5; TRBD2 aligns across 12 bases. Germline V gene sequence: CDR1 DFQATT, CDR2 SNEGSKA (reference sequence). The CDR3 spans 15 residues. V shed 6 bases and J 7 bases; nucleotides not matched to a gene: 12. CDR3 sequence: CSARTSGTLLVTQYF. The sequenced CDR3 bases are TGCAGTGCGAGGACTAGCGGGACCTTGTTGGTGACC.

This clone has a count of ten or more. CDR3 in amino acids: CASSLALAGSYNEQFF. CDR3 bases read: TGTGCCAGCAGCTTAGCGCTAGCGGGCTCCTACAATGAG. The rearrangement links TRBV7-2 to TRBJ2-1, with 8 bases fitting TRBD2. The CDR3 end falls 3 residues outside the read, so it is completed with the germline J gene. V dropped 0 bases and J dropped 0; count of bases not matched to a gene: 1. CDR1 and CDR2 from the germline V gene are SGHTA and FQGNSA. This CDR3 contains 16 residues.

This clone came up many times. The read ends 3 residues before the CDR3 terminus; that terminus is restored from the germline J gene. This rearrangement joins TRBV4-1 to TRBJ1-4; no clear D. Germline CDR1 is MGHRA and CDR2 is YSYEKL. V lost 4 bases and J lost 0, with 6 bases in between. The CDR3 is 14 residues long. The CDR3 sequence: CASSRPATNEKLFF. The CDR3 bases that were read are TGCGCCAGCAGCCGGCCAGCAACTAATGAAAAA.

This clone has ten or more counts. Sequencing ends 3 residues short of the CDR3 end; the germline J gene provides the rest. This chain connects TRBV6-2 or TRBV6-3 to TRBJ1-2; no reliable D call. Germline V lookup: CDR1 MNHEY, CDR2 SVGEGT. This CDR3 comprises 12 residues. V shed 2 bases and J shed 5 bases, with 6 bases lying between them. Incomplete CDR3 DNA: TGTGCCAGCAGTTACAGCGTGTATGGC. This codes for CASSYSVYG. The entire CDR3 protein is CASSYSVYGYTF.